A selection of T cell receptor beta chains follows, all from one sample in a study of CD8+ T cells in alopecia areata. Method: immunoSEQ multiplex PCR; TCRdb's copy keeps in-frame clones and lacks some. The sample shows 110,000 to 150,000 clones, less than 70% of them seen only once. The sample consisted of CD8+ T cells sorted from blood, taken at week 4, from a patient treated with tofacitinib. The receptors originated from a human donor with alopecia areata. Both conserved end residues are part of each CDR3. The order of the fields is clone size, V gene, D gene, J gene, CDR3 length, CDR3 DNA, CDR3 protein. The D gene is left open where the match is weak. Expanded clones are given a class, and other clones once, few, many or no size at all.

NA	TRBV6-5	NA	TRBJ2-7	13	TGTGCCAGCAGTTACCGGGAGAGGAACGAGCAGTACTTC	CASSYRERNEQYF
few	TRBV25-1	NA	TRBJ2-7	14	TGTGCCAGCAGTTCCCATGGAGGGATCTACGAGCAGTACTTC	CASSSHGGIYEQYF
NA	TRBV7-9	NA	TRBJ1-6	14	TGTGCCAGCAGCCGGAGACTCTATAATTCACCCCTCCACTTT	CASSRRLYNSPLHF
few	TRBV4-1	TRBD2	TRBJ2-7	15	TGCGCCAGCAGCCATGCTTCCGGGACTAATGACGAGCAGTACTTC	CASSHASGTNDEQYF
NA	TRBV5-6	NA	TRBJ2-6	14	TGTGCCAGCAGAGAGAAGTCTGGGGCCAACGTCCTGACTTTC	CASREKSGANVLTF
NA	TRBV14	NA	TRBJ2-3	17	TGTGCCAGCAGCGCTCGCATAGGATATGAATCCGGGACTCTGCAGTATTTT	CASSARIGYESGTLQYF
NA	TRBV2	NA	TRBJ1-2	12	TGTGCCAGCAGGGGAACAGGGTATGGCTACACCTTC	CASRGTGYGYTF
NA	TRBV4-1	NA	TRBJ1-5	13	TGCGCCAGCAGCCAGGGGGTTGACCAGCCCCAGCATTTT	CASSQGVDQPQHF
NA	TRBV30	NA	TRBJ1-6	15	TGTGCCTGGAGTAGCCAGGCTGTAGATAATTCACCCCTCCACTTT	CAWSSQAVDNSPLHF
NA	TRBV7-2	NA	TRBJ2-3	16	TGTGCCAGCAGCCCCCGACGTTGGTTTAGCACAGATACGCAGTATTTT	CASSPRRWFSTDTQYF
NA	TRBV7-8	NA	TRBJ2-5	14	TGTGCCAGCAGCCGAACAGGGATGCAAGAGACCCAGTACTTC	CASSRTGMQETQYF